The clone carrying this TCR beta chain came up a few times. Its antigen is undetermined. The data stem from a study of human CD4 T cells and Enterobacteriaceae. Broader study findings: In the top 5%: 11 of 19 and about two thirds of the roughly 30 cross-reactive clonotypes.

Sorting took every CD4+ cell except CD45RA+CCR7+CD95- naive cells, reaching over 95% purity. Ex vivo total memory CD4+ cells were sequenced at deep level. The method was immunoSEQ multiplex PCR; TCRdb's version includes in-frame clones alone and lacks a portion of them. The sample carries fewer than 35,000 clones, approximately 80% recorded once. The V and J ends lost 4 bases and 9 bases respectively, with 19 bases between them. Germline assignment: CDR1 MNHEY and CDR2 SMNVEV (reference sequence). This CDR3 comprises 15 residues. The rearrangement uses TRBV27 and TRBJ1-5; D gene uncertain. Sequenced: memory CD4+ T cells from blood. This sequence was found in a human donor in good health. In DNA, the CDR3 is TGTGCCAGCAGTTCTAGAATGGAGGGCAGCTGGCCCCAGCATTTT. This encodes CASSSRMEGSWPQHF.